This T cell receptor beta chain comes out of a study of early T cells in non-severe SARS-CoV-2 infection. Study-level background: Bulk RNA taken from unsorted whole blood was sequenced, leaving chains unpaired.

With 3 bases clipped from V and 7 bases from J, the junction kept 8 bases outside the gene matches. Germline loops: CDR1 SGHVS, CDR2 FQNEAQ. The CDR3 length is 15 residues. This clonotype was counted between two and nine times. Its antigen is unknown. Study outcomes and limitations: Missing private and CD4 specificities, VDJdb matching favored anti-spike CD8 responses.

Each cDNA molecule carried a unique molecular identifier. Using its own MiXCR run on the 5' RACE reads, TCRdb lists one record per CDR3 protein. The sample carries 35,000 to 45,000 distinct CDR3 sequences, 5.5% to 8% recorded once. The V and J genes are TRBV7-8 and TRBJ2-1, with TRBD2 identical over 8 bases. The TCR comes from an adult who was a healthcare worker with PCR-confirmed SARS-CoV-2 infection or an uninfected control (not recorded which). This specimen consisted of whole blood, obtained at baseline. As DNA, the CDR3 is TGTGCCAGCAGCTTGTCAGCGGGAGTGGGGAATGAGCAGTTCTTC. Encoded protein: CASSLSAGVGNEQFF.